Only a few counts were recorded for the clone carrying this T cell receptor (beta chain). The antigen remains unidentified. These data come from a study of identical twins. Study results and limitations: Within monozygotic twins, out-of-frame TCR alpha sharing was underestimated by the models. Among out-of-frame alpha sequences shared by twins, low generation probability occurred in excess.

A universal primer site came from template switching; cDNA carried unique molecular identifiers. TCRdb used MiXCR to reprocess the 5' RACE reads, holding one entry per CDR3 protein. The table lists around 960,000 distinct CDR3 sequences, over 9% of them singletons. Trimming cost V 5 bases and J 0 bases; bases outside gene matches: 8. The CDR3 is 19 residues long. Germline V gene sequence: CDR1 SNHLY, CDR2 FYNNEI. This sample was shared with a second study, whose subject was yellow fever vaccine responses in identical twins.

Sequencing was carried out using PBMCs. This sequence joins TRBV2 and TRBJ2-2, with TRBD2 matching over 14 bases. The TCR originated in a woman aged 18-29 years in good health. The CDR3, as DNA: TGTGCCAGCAGTCGCTCGACTAGCGGGAGGGCCCCGAACACCGGGGAGCTGTTTTTT. Its protein product is CASSRSTSGRAPNTGELFF.